This entry lists 2 T cell receptor beta chains sequenced from one sample in a study of cytomegalovirus exposure and HLA in healthy donors. Primers: 60 Vbeta forward and 13 Jbeta reverse. The assay was immunoSEQ multiplex PCR, and TCRdb's table has in-frame clones only and misses some. The top ten hold about 6.1% of the sample, which has 150,000 or so clones, 65% to 90% seen once. The specimen was PBMCs. These receptors were obtained from a woman aged 45 to 65 in good health and CMV-seropositive.

The rearrangement links TRBV4-3 to TRBJ1-6; TRBD1 aligns across 9 bases. Germline CDR1 and CDR2: LGHNA and YSLEER. J lost 7 bases, V lost 0 bases, and 1 base had no gene match. This CDR3 spans 15 amino acids. The CDR3 region has the DNA TGCGCCAGCAGCCAAGAGGACAGGGGCAATTCACCCCTCCACTTT. Translation: CASSQEDRGNSPLHF.

This chain joins TRBV5-6 and TRBJ1-2; maybe TRBD1 (5 bases). This CDR3 spans 16 amino acids. Germline V gene sequence: CDR1 SGHDT, CDR2 YYEEEE. V was shortened by 4 bases and J by 1 base, with 17 bases between the two germline ends. The CDR3 nucleotides read TGTGCCAGCAGCCCAAGCCTCACACAGGTTAACTATGGCTACACCTTC. Translated: CASSPSLTQVNYGYTF.